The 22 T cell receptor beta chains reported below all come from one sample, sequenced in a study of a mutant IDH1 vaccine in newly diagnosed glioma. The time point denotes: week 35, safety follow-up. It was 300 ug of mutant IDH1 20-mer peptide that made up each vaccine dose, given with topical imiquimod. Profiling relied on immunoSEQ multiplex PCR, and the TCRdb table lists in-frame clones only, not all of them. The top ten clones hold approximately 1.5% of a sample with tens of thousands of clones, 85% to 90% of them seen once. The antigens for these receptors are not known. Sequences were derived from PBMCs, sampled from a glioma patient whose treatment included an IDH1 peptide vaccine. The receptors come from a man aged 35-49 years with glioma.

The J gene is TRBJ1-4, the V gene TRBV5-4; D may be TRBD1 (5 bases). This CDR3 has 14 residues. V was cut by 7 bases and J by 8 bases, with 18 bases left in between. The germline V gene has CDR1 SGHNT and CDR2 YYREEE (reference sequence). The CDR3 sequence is CASAPGREIEKLFF. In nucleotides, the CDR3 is TGTGCCAGCGCCCCGGGCAGGGAAATCGAAAAACTGTTTTTT.

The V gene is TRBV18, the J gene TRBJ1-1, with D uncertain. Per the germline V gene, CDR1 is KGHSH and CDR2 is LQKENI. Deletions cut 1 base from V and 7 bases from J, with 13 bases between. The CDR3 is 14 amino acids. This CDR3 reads CASSPLWVEGEAFF. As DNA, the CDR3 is TGTGCCAGCTCACCACTCTGGGTCGAGGGTGAAGCTTTCTTT.

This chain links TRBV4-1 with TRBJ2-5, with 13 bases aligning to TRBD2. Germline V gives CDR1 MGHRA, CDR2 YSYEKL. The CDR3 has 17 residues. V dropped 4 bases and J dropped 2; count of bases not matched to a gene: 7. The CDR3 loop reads CASSPVPGLAGQETQYF. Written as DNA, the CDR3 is TGCGCCAGCAGCCCGGTCCCGGGACTAGCGGGGCAAGAGACCCAGTACTTC.

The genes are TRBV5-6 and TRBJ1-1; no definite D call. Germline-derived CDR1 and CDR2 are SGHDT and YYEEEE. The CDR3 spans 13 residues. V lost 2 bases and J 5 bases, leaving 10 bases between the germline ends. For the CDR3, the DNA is TGTGCCAGCAGCTTCATTGGCTTTACTGAAGCTTTCTTT. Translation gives CASSFIGFTEAFF.

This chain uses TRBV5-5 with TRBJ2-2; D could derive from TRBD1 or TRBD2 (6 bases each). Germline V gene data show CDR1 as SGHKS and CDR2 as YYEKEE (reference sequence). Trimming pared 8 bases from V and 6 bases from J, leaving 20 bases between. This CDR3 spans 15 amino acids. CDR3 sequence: CASLKVPGAAGELFF. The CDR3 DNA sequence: TGTGCCAGTCTCAAGGTCCCGGGGGCGGCCGGGGAGCTGTTTTTT.

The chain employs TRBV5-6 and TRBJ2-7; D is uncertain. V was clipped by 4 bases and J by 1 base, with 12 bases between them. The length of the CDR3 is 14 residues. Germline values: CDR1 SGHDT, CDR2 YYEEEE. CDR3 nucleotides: TGTGCCAGCAGCCCATTTGGGTATTCCTACGAGCAGTACTTC. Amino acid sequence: CASSPFGYSYEQYF.

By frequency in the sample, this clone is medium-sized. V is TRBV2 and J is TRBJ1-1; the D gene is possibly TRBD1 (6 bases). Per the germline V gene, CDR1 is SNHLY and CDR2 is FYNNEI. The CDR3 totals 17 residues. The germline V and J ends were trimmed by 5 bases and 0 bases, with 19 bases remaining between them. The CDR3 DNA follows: TGTGCCAGCAGTCCCTATGACAGGCTCGGAATGAACACTGAAGCTTTCTTT. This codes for CASSPYDRLGMNTEAFF.

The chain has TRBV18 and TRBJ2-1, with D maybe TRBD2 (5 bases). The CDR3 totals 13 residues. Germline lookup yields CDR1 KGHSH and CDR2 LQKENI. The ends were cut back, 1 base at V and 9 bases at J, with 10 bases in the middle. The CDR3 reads CASSPHGLGEQFF. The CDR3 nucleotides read TGTGCCAGCTCACCACACGGACTCGGTGAGCAGTTCTTC.

The CDR3 sequence is CASSPGTAGANVLTF. CDR3 coding DNA: TGCGCCAGCAGCCCCGGGACAGCTGGGGCCAACGTCCTGACTTTC. V gene TRBV5-1 combines with J gene TRBJ2-6, with 7 bases identical to TRBD1. CDR3 length equals 15 residues. The V gene end was trimmed by 4 bases and the J gene end by 2 bases; junction bases not matched to a gene: 3. Germline assignment: CDR1 SGHRS and CDR2 YFSETQ.

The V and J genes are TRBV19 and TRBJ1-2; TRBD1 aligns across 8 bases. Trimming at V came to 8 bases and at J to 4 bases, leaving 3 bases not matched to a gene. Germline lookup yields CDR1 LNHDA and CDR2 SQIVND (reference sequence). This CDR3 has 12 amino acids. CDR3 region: CASDTGGYGYTF. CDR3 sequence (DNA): TGTGCCAGTGATACAGGGGGCTATGGCTACACCTTC.

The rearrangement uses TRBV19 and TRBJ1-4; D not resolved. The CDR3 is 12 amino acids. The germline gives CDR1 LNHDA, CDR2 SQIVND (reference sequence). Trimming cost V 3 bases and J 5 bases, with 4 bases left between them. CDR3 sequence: CASSIGNEKLFF. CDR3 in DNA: TGTGCCAGTAGTATTGGCAATGAAAAACTGTTTTTT.

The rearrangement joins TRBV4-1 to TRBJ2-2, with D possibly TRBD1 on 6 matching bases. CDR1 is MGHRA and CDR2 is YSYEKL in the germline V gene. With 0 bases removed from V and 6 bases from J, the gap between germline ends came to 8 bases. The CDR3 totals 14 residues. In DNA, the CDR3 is TGCGCCAGCAGCCAAGATTCAGGGGCCGGGGAGCTGTTTTTT. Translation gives CASSQDSGAGELFF.

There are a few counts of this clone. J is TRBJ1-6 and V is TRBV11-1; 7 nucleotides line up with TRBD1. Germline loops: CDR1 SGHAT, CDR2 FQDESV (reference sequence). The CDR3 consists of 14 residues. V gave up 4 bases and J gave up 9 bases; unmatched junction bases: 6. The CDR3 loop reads CASSSLQGSSPLHF. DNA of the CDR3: TGTGCCAGCAGCTCGCTACAGGGGAGTTCACCCCTCCACTTT.

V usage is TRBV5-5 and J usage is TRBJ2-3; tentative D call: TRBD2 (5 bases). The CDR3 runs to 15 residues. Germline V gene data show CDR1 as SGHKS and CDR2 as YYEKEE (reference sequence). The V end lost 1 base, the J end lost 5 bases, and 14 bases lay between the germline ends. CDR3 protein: CASSLTWAGGDTQYF. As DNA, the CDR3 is TGTGCCAGCAGCTTGACCTGGGCGGGTGGAGATACGCAGTATTTT.

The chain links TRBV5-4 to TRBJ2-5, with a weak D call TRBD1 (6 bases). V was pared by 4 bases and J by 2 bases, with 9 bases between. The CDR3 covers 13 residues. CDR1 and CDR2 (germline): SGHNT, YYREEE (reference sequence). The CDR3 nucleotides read TGTGCCAGCAGCCCGACAGGTCAAGAGACCCAGTACTTC. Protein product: CASSPTGQETQYF.

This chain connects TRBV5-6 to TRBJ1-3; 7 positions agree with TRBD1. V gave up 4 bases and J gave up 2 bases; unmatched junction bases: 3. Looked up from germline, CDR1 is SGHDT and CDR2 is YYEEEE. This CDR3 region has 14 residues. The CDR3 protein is CASSIGTAGNTIYF. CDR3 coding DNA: TGTGCCAGCAGCATAGGGACAGCTGGAAACACCATATATTTT. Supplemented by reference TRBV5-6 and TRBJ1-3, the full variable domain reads DAGVTQSPTHLIKTRGQQVTLRCSPKSGHDTVSWYQQALGQGPQFIFQYYEEEERQRGNFPDRFSGHQFPNYSSELNVNALLLGDSALYLCASSIGTAGNTIYFGEGSWLTVV.

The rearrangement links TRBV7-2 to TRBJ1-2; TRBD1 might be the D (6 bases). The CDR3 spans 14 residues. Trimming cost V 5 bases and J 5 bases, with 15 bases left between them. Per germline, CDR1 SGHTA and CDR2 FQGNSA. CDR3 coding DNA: TGTGCCAGCAGCCCGGCTGGGACAAAGTATGGCTACACCTTC. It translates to CASSPAGTKYGYTF.

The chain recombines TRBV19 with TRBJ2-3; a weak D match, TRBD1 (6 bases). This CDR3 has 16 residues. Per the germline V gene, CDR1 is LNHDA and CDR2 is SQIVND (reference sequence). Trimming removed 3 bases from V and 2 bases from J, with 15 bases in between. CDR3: CASSIPGRGDTDTQYF. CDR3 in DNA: TGTGCCAGTAGTATCCCCGGCAGGGGAGACACAGATACGCAGTATTTT.

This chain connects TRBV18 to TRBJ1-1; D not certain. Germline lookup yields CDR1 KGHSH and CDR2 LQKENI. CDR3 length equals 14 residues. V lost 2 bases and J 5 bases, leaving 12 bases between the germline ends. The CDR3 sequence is CASSPIEGGTEAFF. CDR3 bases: TGTGCCAGCTCACCAATAGAGGGTGGGACTGAAGCTTTCTTT.

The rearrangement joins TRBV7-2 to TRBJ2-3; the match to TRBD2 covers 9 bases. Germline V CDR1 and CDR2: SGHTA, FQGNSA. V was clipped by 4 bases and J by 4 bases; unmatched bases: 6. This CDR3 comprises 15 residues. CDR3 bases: TGTGCCAGCAGCTGGACTAGCGAGGGAGCAGATACGCAGTATTTT. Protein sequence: CASSWTSEGADTQYF.

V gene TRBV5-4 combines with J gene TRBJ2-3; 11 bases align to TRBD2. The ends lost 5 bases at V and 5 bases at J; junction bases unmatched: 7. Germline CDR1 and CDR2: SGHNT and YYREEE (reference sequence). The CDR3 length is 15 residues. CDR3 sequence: CASRLAGGGGDTQYF. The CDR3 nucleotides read TGTGCCAGCAGGCTAGCGGGAGGAGGTGGAGATACGCAGTATTTT.

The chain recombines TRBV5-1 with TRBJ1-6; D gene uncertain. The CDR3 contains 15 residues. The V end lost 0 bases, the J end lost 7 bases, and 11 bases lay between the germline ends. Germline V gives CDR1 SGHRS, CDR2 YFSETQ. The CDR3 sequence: CASSLAQAVNSPLHF. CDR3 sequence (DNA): TGCGCCAGCAGCTTGGCTCAGGCAGTAAATTCACCCCTCCACTTT.